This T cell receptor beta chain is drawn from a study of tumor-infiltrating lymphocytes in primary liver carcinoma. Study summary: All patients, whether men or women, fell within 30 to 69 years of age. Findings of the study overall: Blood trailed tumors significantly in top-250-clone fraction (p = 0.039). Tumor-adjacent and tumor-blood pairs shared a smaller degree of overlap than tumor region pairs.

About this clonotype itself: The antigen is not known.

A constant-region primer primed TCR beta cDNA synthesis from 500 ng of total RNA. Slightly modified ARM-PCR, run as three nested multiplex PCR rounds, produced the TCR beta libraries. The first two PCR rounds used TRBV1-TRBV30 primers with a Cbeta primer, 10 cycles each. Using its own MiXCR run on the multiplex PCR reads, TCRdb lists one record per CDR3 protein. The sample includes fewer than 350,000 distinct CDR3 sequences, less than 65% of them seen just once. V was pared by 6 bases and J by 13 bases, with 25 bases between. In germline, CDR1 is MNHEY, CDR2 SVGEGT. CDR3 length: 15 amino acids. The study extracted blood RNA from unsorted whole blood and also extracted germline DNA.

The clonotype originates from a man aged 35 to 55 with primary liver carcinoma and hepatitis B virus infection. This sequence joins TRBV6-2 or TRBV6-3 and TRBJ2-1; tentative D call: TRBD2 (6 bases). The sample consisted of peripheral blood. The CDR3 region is CASSSTTRIRLVQFF. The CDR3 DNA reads TGTGCCAGCAGCTCGACTACCAGAATAAGACTAGTCCAGTTCTTC.